Sequencing of this T cell receptor beta chain was carried out in a study of Graves' ophthalmopathy and Graves' hyperthyroidism. Exclusion covered patients with other autoimmune diseases or uncontrolled infections (as well as pregnancy or lactation). Amplification of TCR beta CDR3 regions used RNA transcripts. The first round was an RT-PCR with HTBI primers, and the second round was a multiplex PCR. Each CDR3 protein gets one entry after TCRdb re-called the multiplex PCR reads with MiXCR. The sample comprises some 380,000 distinct CDR3 sequences, approximately 15% of which are singletons, and about 7% rests with the top ten. This clonotype was recorded at least ten times. The V end lost 2 bases, the J end lost 2 bases, and 6 bases lay between the germline ends. The germline V gene encodes CDR1 SGHNT and CDR2 YENEEA. This CDR3 has 13 residues.

The sequence was collected from a young woman with stable Graves' hyperthyroidism. This chain links TRBV11-3 with TRBJ1-2; D uncertain. The sample consisted of peripheral blood. CDR3 sequence reads: CASSLHANYGYTF. In DNA form, the CDR3 reads TGTGCCAGCAGCTTACATGCAAACTATGGCTACACCTTC.